The clone carrying this T cell receptor beta chain was seen a handful of times. These data originate in a study of cytomegalovirus exposure and HLA in healthy donors. PCR amplification relied on 60 Vbeta primers (plus 13 Jbeta primers). Generated by immunoSEQ multiplex PCR, the TCRdb table keeps only in-frame clones and is missing some. The table shows roughly 150,000 clones, with more than 70% occurring only once. From germline, CDR1 is SGHRS and CDR2 YFSETQ. The CDR3 sequence is 14 residues long. Trimming took 0 bases from V and 8 from J, leaving 12 bases between them. Specimen: PBMCs. The chain combines TRBV5-1 with TRBJ2-1, with D unresolved. The sequence derives from a man aged 40-50 years in good health and CMV-seronegative. CDR3 sequence reads: CASSLAGRLYEQFF. CDR3 in DNA: TGCGCCAGCAGCTTGGCAGGCCGGCTCTATGAGCAGTTCTTC.